Included here is one T cell receptor (beta chain) sequence, with context. The antigen remains undetermined. Data came from immunoSEQ multiplex PCR; TCRdb stores just in-frame clones and leaves some out. Of 1.5 million to 1.9 million clones in the sample, approximately 98% were seen once. These data originate in a study of shared clonotypes between healthy human individuals. Study-level results: Richness estimates generally favored naive over memory subsets.

Unmatched junction bases numbered 2, after V lost 8 bases and J lost 2 bases. The CDR3 runs 12 residues. In germline, CDR1 is SNHLY, CDR2 FYNNEI. Both subsets, CD45RA+ naive and CD45RA-negative memory, were split from the CD4+ cells. This sequence joins TRBV2 and TRBJ2-7; 8 nucleotides match TRBD2. Sequencing was performed on naive CD4+ T cells sorted from blood. As to subset: CD45RA+ positively selected. The TCR comes from a man aged 25 to 40 in good health. Written as DNA, the CDR3 is TGTGCCAGCCAGCGGGGGACCTACGAGCAGTACTTC. Protein product: CASQRGTYEQYF.